The clone carrying this T cell receptor beta chain is a singleton in its sample. Germline CDR1 is MNHEY and CDR2 is SVGAGI. Unmatched junction bases numbered 4, after V lost 6 bases and J lost 2 bases. The CDR3 has 15 residues. Per the original methods: From reference gene primer amplification, estimates of nucleated cell counts were derived. Using immunoSEQ multiplex PCR, the repertoire was profiled, and TCRdb retains in-frame clones only, with some absent. V and J calls plus clone size are reproduced from that table; the DNA served to infer D and trimming. The sample lists about 200,000 clones, around four fifths occurring once. The data stem from a study of blood T cell repertoires in COVID-19. The overall study: There were acute and convalescent COVID-19 samples, and they came from the United States, Italy and Spain. Sources were T cells, B-cell-depleted T cells, or PBMCs; the material itself was cDNA or gDNA.

This TCR came from a man aged 35 to 55 with acute or convalescent COVID-19. Sequences were obtained from peripheral blood. The V and J genes are TRBV6-5 and TRBJ2-7; 13 bases line up with TRBD2. CDR3 DNA: TGTGCCAGCAGCGTAGGGACTAGCGGGACCTACGAGCAGTACTTC. This sequence encodes CASSVGTSGTYEQYF.